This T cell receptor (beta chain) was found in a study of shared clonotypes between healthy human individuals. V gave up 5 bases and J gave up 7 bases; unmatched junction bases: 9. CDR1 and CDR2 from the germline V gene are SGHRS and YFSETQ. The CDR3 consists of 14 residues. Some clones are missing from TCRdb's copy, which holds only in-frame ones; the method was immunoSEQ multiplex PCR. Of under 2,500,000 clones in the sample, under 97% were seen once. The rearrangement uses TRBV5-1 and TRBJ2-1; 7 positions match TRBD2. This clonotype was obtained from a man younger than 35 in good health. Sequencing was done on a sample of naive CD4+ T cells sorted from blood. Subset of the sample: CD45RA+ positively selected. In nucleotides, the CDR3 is TGCGCCAGCAGTCTACCTAGCGGTTCTAATGAGCAGTTCTTC. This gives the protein CASSLPSGSNEQFF.